This TCR beta chain was sequenced during a study of regulatory T cells in long-lasting Graves disease. Relying on iRepertoire HTBI primers and Arm-PCR of CDR3 regions, the team built TCR beta libraries. TCRdb used MiXCR to reprocess the multiplex PCR reads, holding one entry per CDR3 protein. The sample holds 600,000 to 800,000 distinct CDR3 sequences, 30% seen once. As to time point: persistent/refractory GD, antithyroid drugs over 5 years with positive TRAb. Following extraction of RNA from PBMCs, that RNA was used to make the TCR library. The CDR3 is 15 amino acids. Germline V gene lookup returns CDR1 SGHRS and CDR2 YFSETQ. Between the trimmed V and J ends, which lost 4 bases and 0 bases, there was a span of 11 bases.

The sequence was collected from a female donor with Graves disease. This sample comprised peripheral blood mononuclear cells (PBMCs), obtained when the disease was refractory, from a patient treated with antithyroid drugs. The J gene is TRBJ1-3, the V gene TRBV5-1, with D tentatively TRBD1 (5 bases). CDR3 DNA: TGCGCCAGCAGCCCCGGGACGGGCTCTGGAAACACCATATATTTT. As protein: CASSPGTGSGNTIYF.